One and the same sample provided the 9 T cell receptor beta chains below, sequenced in a study of CXCR3 chemokines and chemotherapy response in bladder cancer. TCRdb ran MiXCR on the PCR reads and lists one entry per CDR3 protein. The table lists several thousand distinct CDR3 sequences, under 30% of them singletons. The material was obtained from a patient whose treatment included neoadjuvant chemotherapy. The receptors derive from a human donor with bladder cancer that did not respond to neoadjuvant chemotherapy.

This clonotype is medium-sized in the sample. This chain joins TRBV29-1 and TRBJ2-1; a possible D gene is TRBD2 (6 bases). The V end was cut by 2 bases, the J end by 2 bases, with 10 bases between. The germline gives CDR1 SQVTM, CDR2 ANQGSEA. The CDR3 is 14 amino acids. CDR3 amino acids: CSVELGGTYNEQFF. CDR3 nucleotide sequence: TGCAGCGTTGAACTGGGGGGTACCTACAATGAGCAGTTCTTC.

This clonotype was seen many times. The chain links TRBV20-1 to TRBJ2-1; TRBD1 agrees at 8 bases. Germline V CDR1 and CDR2: DFQATT, SNEGSKA (reference sequence). The CDR3 is made up of 12 amino acids. Trimming at V came to 5 bases and at J to 5 bases, leaving 2 bases not matched to a gene. Written as DNA, the CDR3 is TGCAGTGCTTACAGGGGGAACAATGAGCAGTTCTTC. Its translation is CSAYRGNNEQFF.

Within the sample, this clonotype is medium-sized (0.01 to 0.1%). The V and J genes are TRBV19 and TRBJ1-1; TRBD1 might be the D (5 bases). The germline V gene has CDR1 LNHDA and CDR2 SQIVND (reference sequence). V lost 7 bases, J lost 8 bases, and 11 bases lay in between. The CDR3 loop spans 11 amino acids. Here the CDR3 DNA reads TGTGCCAGTAAATGGGGACGAGAAGCTTTCTTT. Protein product: CASKWGREAFF. The complete variable domain, with remaining parts taken from reference TRBV19 and TRBJ1-1, reads DGGITQSPKYLFRKEGQNVTLSCEQNLNHDAMYWYRQDPGQGLRLIYYSQIVNDFQKGDIAEGYSVSREKKESFPLTVTSAQKNPTAFYLCASKWGREAFFGQGTRLTVV.

This clonotype counts as large. V and J are TRBV19 and TRBJ2-1; a weak D match, TRBD2 (6 bases). The V and J ends lost 5 bases and 5 bases respectively, with 19 bases between them. Germline V gene sequence: CDR1 LNHDA, CDR2 SQIVND (reference sequence). The CDR3 spans 16 residues. In DNA, the CDR3 is TGTGCCAGTAGTGCTACCGGGACTCTCCTAGACAATGAGCAGTTCTTC. Translation: CASSATGTLLDNEQFF.

This clonotype has a count of ten or more. The J gene is TRBJ2-5, the V gene TRBV15; D not certain. Trimming pared 5 bases from V and 2 bases from J, leaving 9 bases between. This CDR3 comprises 13 residues. Germline V lookup: CDR1 LNHNV, CDR2 YYDKDF (reference sequence). CDR3 in amino acids: CATSGRLQETQYF. In DNA form, the CDR3 reads TGTGCCACCAGCGGGCGGTTGCAAGAGACCCAGTACTTC.

This clonotype was recorded at least ten times. This chain links TRBV25-1 with TRBJ2-1; D may be TRBD1 or TRBD2 (5 bases each). This CDR3 has 17 residues. CDR1 is MGHDK, CDR2 SYGVNS, per germline. The germline V and J ends were trimmed by 1 base and 0 bases, with 13 bases remaining between them. The CDR3 region has the DNA TGTGCCAGCAGTGAATTTGAAGCAGGGAGCTCCTACAATGAGCAGTTCTTC. This gives the protein CASSEFEAGSSYNEQFF.

Details on this clonotype: With only one base between it and a far larger clone, this is likely a read error. The chain joins TRBV7-2 to TRBJ2-1; D ambiguous. The V end was cut by 9 bases, the J end by 1 base, with 16 bases between. In germline, CDR1 is SGHTA, CDR2 FQGNSA. This CDR3 spans 15 amino acids. The CDR3 loop is CASSNTGLSYNEQFF. CDR3 in DNA: TGTGCCAGTAGTAATACTGGGTTGTCCTACAATGAGCAGTTCTTC.

This clonotype was counted many times. This rearrangement joins TRBV14 to TRBJ1-6; weak D call: TRBD1 (5 bases). The germline CDR1 and CDR2 sequences are SGHDN and FVKESK. The CDR3 has 13 residues. Deletions cut 1 base from V and 12 bases from J, with 10 bases between. CDR3 sequence reads: CASSQAGEGPLHF. The CDR3 DNA is TGTGCCAGCAGCCAAGCGGGGGAAGGACCCCTCCACTTT.

This clonotype is judged medium-sized (0.01 to 0.1%). V gene TRBV6-2 or TRBV6-3 combines with J gene TRBJ2-5, with 7 bases matching TRBD2. Trimming at V came to 8 bases and at J to 4 bases, leaving 4 bases not matched to a gene. CDR1 is MNHEY, CDR2 SVGEGT, per germline. CDR3 length equals 12 residues. The CDR3 bases are TGTGCCAGCGGCCCGGGGGGAGAGACCCAGTACTTC. It translates to CASGPGGETQYF.